This entry lists 31 T cell receptor beta chains sequenced from one sample in a study of a mutant IDH1 vaccine in newly diagnosed glioma. Produced via immunoSEQ multiplex PCR; TCRdb's table is partial and in-frame only. The table has 40,000 or so clones, approximately 78% seen once. Their cognate antigens are unknown. Time point meaning: week 5, during vaccination. The vaccine gave 300 ug of a 20-mer mutant IDH1 peptide subcutaneously per dose. Source: PBMCs, taken from a glioma patient whose treatment included an IDH1 peptide vaccine. Receptor source: a man aged 35-49 years with glioma.

The chain uses TRBV4-1 and TRBJ2-3; D is undetermined. CDR1 and CDR2 from the germline V gene are MGHRA and YSYEKL. This CDR3 region has 14 residues. The germline V and J ends were trimmed by 2 bases and 4 bases, with 10 bases remaining between them. CDR3 in amino acids: CASSQTLRADTQYF. The CDR3 DNA follows: TGCGCCAGCAGCCAAACATTAAGGGCAGATACGCAGTATTTT.

J is TRBJ1-6 and V is TRBV27, with a possible D match to TRBD1 (5 bases). Germline V gene lookup returns CDR1 MNHEY and CDR2 SMNVEV (reference sequence). Deletions cut 7 bases from V and 12 bases from J, with 16 bases between. The CDR3 extends over 13 amino acids. CDR3 loop: CASTGSRGGPLHF. The CDR3 DNA follows: TGTGCCAGCACTGGCAGCCGGGGGGGACCCCTCCACTTT.

This chain joins TRBV30 and TRBJ2-6; the D is unclear. Trimming cost V 2 bases and J 0 bases, with 14 bases left between them. Germline CDR1 is GTSNPN and CDR2 is SVGIG (reference sequence). CDR3 length: 17 residues. The CDR3 DNA reads TGTGCCTGGAGTTTAACTCGACGGGCCTCTGGGGCCAACGTCCTGACTTTC. As protein: CAWSLTRRASGANVLTF.

The chain is built from TRBV27 and TRBJ1-1; D gene ambiguous. CDR1 MNHEY and CDR2 SMNVEV come from the germline V gene (reference sequence). Trimming took 6 bases from V and 6 from J, leaving 14 bases between them. CDR3 size: 13 residues. The DNA of the CDR3 is TGTGCCAGCAGAACCCTTGGAGAAGCTGAAGCTTTCTTT. Translation gives CASRTLGEAEAFF.

The V call is TRBV7-2, the J call TRBJ1-1; D is uncertain. This CDR3 is 14 amino acids long. Per the germline V gene, CDR1 is SGHTA and CDR2 is FQGNSA. V lost 1 base to trimming and J lost 10 bases, with 16 bases between them. The CDR3 DNA follows: TGTGCCAGCAGCTTAGAGGTGGCGAACGGTGGAGCTTTCTTT. It is translated as CASSLEVANGGAFF.

The chain employs TRBV5-1 and TRBJ2-3; D gene uncertain. Trimming stripped 3 bases from V and 4 bases from J, with 6 bases between. This CDR3 contains 12 residues. Looked up from germline, CDR1 is SGHRS and CDR2 is YFSETQ. This CDR3 reads CASSSFADTQYF. The CDR3 DNA sequence: TGCGCCAGCAGCTCCTTTGCAGATACGCAGTATTTT.

This chain joins TRBV5-1 and TRBJ1-1; the match to TRBD1 covers 7 bases. V was clipped by 3 bases and J by 1 base; unmatched bases: 3. Germline values: CDR1 SGHRS, CDR2 YFSETQ. This CDR3 comprises 14 residues. The CDR3 coding sequence is TGCGCCAGCAGCTGGGGACAGCCGAACACTGAAGCTTTCTTT. It is translated as CASSWGQPNTEAFF.

The chain recombines TRBV25-1 with TRBJ2-1; D ambiguous. V gave up 6 bases and J gave up 8 bases, with 8 bases separating them. There are 11 residues in the CDR3. In germline, CDR1 is MGHDK, CDR2 SYGVNS. The CDR3, as DNA: TGTGCCAGCAGCACTGGGGATGAGCAGTTCTTC. The encoded protein is CASSTGDEQFF.

The chain couples TRBV6-5 to TRBJ1-1, with 7 bases fitting TRBD1. With V trimmed by 8 bases and J by 2 bases, 5 bases remained unmatched. Germline lookup yields CDR1 MNHEY and CDR2 SVGAGI. The CDR3 is made up of 13 amino acids. The chain's CDR3 is CASSGQHNTEAFF. The DNA for the CDR3 is TGTGCCAGCTCGGGACAGCACAACACTGAAGCTTTCTTT.

The chain couples TRBV27 to TRBJ2-5; possible D gene TRBD1, 5 bases. CDR1 is MNHEY, CDR2 SMNVEV, per germline (reference sequence). Between the trimmed V and J ends, which lost 6 bases and 7 bases, there was a span of 15 bases. The CDR3 is 13 residues long. CDR3 sequence reads: CASRARQWGTQYF. The CDR3 DNA reads as TGTGCCAGCAGGGCCAGACAGTGGGGGACCCAGTACTTC.

This chain uses TRBV7-8 with TRBJ1-5; the D gene is possibly TRBD1 (5 bases). Trimming removed 5 bases at V and 10 bases at J, with 21 bases between. The CDR3 sequence is 15 residues long. Germline V gives CDR1 SGHVS, CDR2 FQNEAQ. The CDR3 region is CASSPISGGAVPQHF. CDR3 in DNA: TGTGCCAGCAGCCCAATATCGGGGGGAGCGGTTCCCCAGCATTTT.

The chain couples TRBV7-9 to TRBJ2-5; D call uncertain. The end of the DNA is better explained by TRBJ2-7, so the J call may be wrong. Germline V CDR1 and CDR2: SEHNR, FQNEAQ (reference sequence). The CDR3 has 14 residues. DNA of the CDR3: TGTGCCAGCAGCGACCTTGCCAGCTCCTACGAGCAGTACTTC. Translated, it gives CASSDLASSYEQYF.

In its sample, this clone was seen a few times. V and J are TRBV10-3 and TRBJ1-2; TRBD1 might be the D (5 bases). The germline gives CDR1 ENHRY, CDR2 SYGVKD. The CDR3 runs 16 residues. V was trimmed by 3 bases and J by 8 bases, leaving 22 bases between them. This CDR3 reads CAISDSVGDGLEGYTF. The CDR3 DNA sequence: TGTGCCATCAGTGATTCAGTCGGGGACGGTCTGGAGGGCTACACCTTC.

The rearrangement links TRBV19 to TRBJ2-5; D unresolved. The germline gives CDR1 LNHDA, CDR2 SQIVND (reference sequence). Trimming took 3 bases from V and 5 from J, leaving 10 bases between them. This CDR3 spans 13 amino acids. The CDR3 DNA is TGTGCCAGTAGTATGGGTAGGGCGGAGACCCAGTACTTC. Its protein product is CASSMGRAETQYF.

In its sample, this clone was seen a few times. The chain links TRBV19 to TRBJ2-7, with D tentatively TRBD1 or TRBD2 (5 bases each). V lost 5 bases to trimming and J lost 2 bases, with 16 bases between them. From germline, CDR1 is LNHDA and CDR2 SQIVND (reference sequence). The CDR3 is made up of 15 amino acids. The CDR3 loop is CASSLNRDGTYEQYF. The CDR3 DNA reads TGTGCCAGTAGTCTGAACCGGGACGGTACCTACGAGCAGTACTTC.

The V and J genes are TRBV6-5 and TRBJ2-4, with 9 bases that match TRBD2. With V trimmed by 4 bases and J by 7 bases, 11 bases remained unmatched. Germline CDR1 MNHEY, CDR2 SVGAGI. CDR3 length: 16 amino acids. The CDR3 reads CASSSTRASGENIQYF. CDR3 sequence (DNA): TGTGCCAGCAGTTCTACGCGCGCTAGCGGGGAGAACATTCAGTACTTC.

This chain uses TRBV20-1 with TRBJ1-1; D is undetermined. The germline V gene has CDR1 DFQATT and CDR2 SNEGSKA (reference sequence). The V end lost 5 bases, the J end lost 3 bases, and 7 bases lay between the germline ends. This CDR3 is built from 11 residues. The CDR3 DNA sequence: TGCAGTGCTTCAGAATACACTGAAGCTTTCTTT. Amino acid sequence: CSASEYTEAFF.

The gene calls are TRBV5-1 and TRBJ1-1; 9 bases match TRBD1. This CDR3 comprises 14 residues. Germline CDR1 reads SGHRS; CDR2 reads YFSETQ. Germline trimming cut 4 bases from V and 3 bases from J; bases unmatched to any gene: 4. CDR3 amino acids: CASSPGQGYTEAFF. DNA for the CDR3: TGCGCCAGCAGCCCGGGACAGGGATACACTGAAGCTTTCTTT. Looking up the rest from reference TRBV5-1 and TRBJ1-1 gives the full variable domain: KAGVTQTPRYLIKTRGQQVTLSCSPISGHRSVSWYQQTPGQGLQFLFEYFSETQRNKGNFPGRFSGRQFSNSRSEMNVSTLELGDSALYLCASSPGQGYTEAFFGQGTRLTVV.

The V and J genes are TRBV5-6 and TRBJ2-5; D ambiguous. Germline V gene data show CDR1 as SGHDT and CDR2 as YYEEEE. The CDR3 sequence is 15 residues long. V shed 4 bases and J shed 5 bases, with 18 bases lying between them. This chain's CDR3 is CASSAEGRSRETQYF. The CDR3 DNA follows: TGTGCCAGCAGCGCCGAAGGGCGCTCGAGGGAGACCCAGTACTTC. Drawing the rest from reference TRBV5-6 and TRBJ2-5, the complete variable domain is DAGVTQSPTHLIKTRGQQVTLRCSPKSGHDTVSWYQQALGQGPQFIFQYYEEEERQRGNFPDRFSGHQFPNYSSELNVNALLLGDSALYLCASSAEGRSRETQYFGPGTRLLVL.

The rearrangement uses TRBV10-2 and TRBJ2-3; D uncertain. V was shortened by 2 bases and J by 4 bases, with 13 bases between the two germline ends. The CDR3 length is 15 residues. Germline assignment: CDR1 WSHSY and CDR2 SAAADI. For the CDR3, the DNA is TGCGCCAGCAGTGAGCCCCCCCTAGGGCCAGATACGCAGTATTTT. It specifies CASSEPPLGPDTQYF.

The chain uses TRBV4-1 and TRBJ2-7; D possibly corresponds to TRBD1 (6 bases). The V end was cut by 4 bases, the J end by 2 bases, with 12 bases between. Germline V CDR1 and CDR2: MGHRA, YSYEKL. CDR3 length: 14 residues. Written as DNA, the CDR3 is TGCGCCAGCAGCCCTCGGGACACCGCCTACGAGCAGTACTTC. As protein: CASSPRDTAYEQYF.

The chain uses TRBV10-2 and TRBJ2-7; a weak D match, TRBD2 (5 bases). The V gene lost 6 bases and the J gene lost 4 bases, with 13 bases spanning the gap. The length of the CDR3 is 13 residues. Germline CDR1 reads WSHSY; CDR2 reads SAAADI. The CDR3 spells CASRDGRTYEQYF. The CDR3 region has the DNA TGCGCCAGCAGGGACGGACGGACTTACGAGCAGTACTTC.

This chain connects TRBV18 to TRBJ1-1; possible D gene TRBD1, 6 bases. Trimming took off 0 bases at V and 5 bases at J, with 10 bases between the two ends. The germline gives CDR1 KGHSH, CDR2 LQKENI. The CDR3 has 14 residues. The CDR3 nucleotides are TGTGCCAGCTCACCACCGGGGGGGCGGACTGAAGCTTTCTTT. Its translation: CASSPPGGRTEAFF.

The chain has TRBV5-1 and TRBJ2-2; possible D gene TRBD2, 5 bases. The CDR3 is 15 residues long. Germline V CDR1 and CDR2: SGHRS, YFSETQ. V was pared by 0 bases and J by 7 bases, with 13 bases between. The CDR3 sequence: CASSLVALAGGELFF. In DNA form, the CDR3 reads TGCGCCAGCAGCTTGGTAGCCCTAGCCGGCGGGGAGCTGTTTTTT.

This clone was detected only a few times. The chain combines TRBV6-5 with TRBJ1-1; tentative D call: TRBD1 (5 bases). Germline V lookup: CDR1 MNHEY, CDR2 SVGAGI. This CDR3 has 12 amino acids. With 5 bases removed from V and 8 bases from J, the gap between germline ends came to 12 bases. The CDR3 sequence is CASSEQGNEAFF. The CDR3 coding sequence is TGTGCCAGCAGTGAGCAGGGAAACGAAGCTTTCTTT.

The V gene is TRBV7-2, the J gene TRBJ2-2, with 9 bases identical to TRBD2. The V and J ends lost 1 base and 6 bases, in that order; junction bases with no gene match: 6. Germline V gives CDR1 SGHTA, CDR2 FQGNSA. This CDR3 contains 16 residues. CDR3 sequence: CASSLGGGGAPGELFF. In DNA form, the CDR3 reads TGTGCCAGCAGCTTAGGGGGCGGGGGGGCCCCCGGGGAGCTGTTTTTT.

The chain uses TRBV27 and TRBJ2-2, with 8 bases lining up with TRBD2. The CDR3 consists of 14 residues. Germline CDR1 and CDR2: MNHEY and SMNVEV (reference sequence). With 8 bases clipped from V and 6 bases from J, the junction kept 8 bases outside the gene matches. Here the CDR3 reads CASQERGRPGELFF. The CDR3 DNA is TGTGCCAGCCAAGAGCGGGGGAGGCCCGGGGAGCTGTTTTTT.

This chain joins TRBV6-5 and TRBJ2-1; D ambiguous. The CDR3 loop spans 15 amino acids. The V end lost 0 bases, the J end lost 7 bases, and 13 bases lay between the germline ends. Per germline, CDR1 MNHEY and CDR2 SVGAGI. CDR3 sequence reads: CASSYSFDATNEQFF. In DNA form, the CDR3 reads TGTGCCAGCAGTTACTCCTTCGACGCGACTAATGAGCAGTTCTTC.

The chain has TRBV10-3 and TRBJ2-7; D is undetermined. CDR3 length: 14 amino acids. Germline lookup yields CDR1 ENHRY and CDR2 SYGVKD. Trimming cost V 0 bases and J 3 bases, with 9 bases left between them. This CDR3 is CAISESGPSYEQYF. The CDR3 DNA reads TGTGCCATCAGTGAGTCGGGTCCGAGCTACGAGCAGTACTTC.

This chain uses TRBV6-1 with TRBJ1-1; D not resolved. The V gene lost 5 bases and the J gene lost 0 bases, with 10 bases spanning the gap. The V gene's germline CDR1 is MNHNS and CDR2 SASEGT. The CDR3 has 14 amino acids. CDR3 in DNA: TGTGCCAGCAGTTATGGGGTCTTGAACACTGAAGCTTTCTTT. It yields the protein CASSYGVLNTEAFF.

The V and J genes are TRBV19 and TRBJ2-3, with D tentatively TRBD2 (6 bases). CDR1 is LNHDA and CDR2 is SQIVND in the germline V gene (reference sequence). CDR3 length: 14 amino acids. V lost 3 bases, J lost 9 bases, and 16 bases lay in between. DNA for the CDR3: TGTGCCAGTAGTATCTTGGGGGGAAGAGAGACGCAGTATTTT. Translating it yields CASSILGGRETQYF.